A selection of T cell receptor beta chains follows, all from one sample in a study of T-cell memory formation after mild COVID-19. One entry per CDR3 protein results from TCRdb running MiXCR on the 5' RACE reads. The sample comprises 120,000 or so distinct CDR3 sequences, about 15% of which are singletons, and approximately 5.5% rests with the top ten. Sample: PBMCs or a T cell subset sorted from them (not recorded which). Source of these receptors: a man younger than 35 who had mild COVID-19 (a few samples of this study predate the infection). Cell type and time point are not known. The CDR3 runs from the conserved cysteine through the conserved F or W. The order of the fields is CDR3 length, V gene, CDR3 protein.

16	TRBV18	CASSLIGTVDTDTQYF
13	TRBV7-8	CASSLGGGQPQHF
12	TRBV7-2	CASSFGPAEQFF
15	TRBV20-1	CSARKWDGANTEAFF
16	TRBV5-4	CASSFETGVYTGELFF
17	TRBV6-5	CASSYSIWTGEGTEAFF
15	TRBV5-4	CASSLGGIGTDTQYF
17	TRBV5-1	CASSPTIASGAYNEQLF
13	TRBV12-3/TRBV12-4	CASSLQGEETQYF
17	TRBV19	CASSPAVPTSGANVLTF
16	TRBV3-1	CASSGRGSGRTGELFF
13	TRBV7-2	CASSPDASWGYTF
15	TRBV5-1	CASSLDGPFQETQYF